These 8 T cell receptor beta chains share one sample of origin, sequenced in a study of cytomegalovirus exposure and HLA in healthy donors. Produced via immunoSEQ multiplex PCR; TCRdb's table is partial and in-frame only. The sample yields under 300,000 clones, approximately 83% seen once. Source material: PBMCs. These receptors were obtained from a woman between 18 and 29 years old in good health and CMV-seronegative.

J is TRBJ1-2 and V is TRBV19, with 11 nucleotides matching TRBD1. This CDR3 is 16 amino acids long. The V and J ends lost 0 bases and 6 bases, in that order; junction bases with no gene match: 6. Germline assignment: CDR1 LNHDA and CDR2 SQIVND (reference sequence). The CDR3 sequence is CASSIDAPDRGHGYTF. The CDR3 nucleotides are TGTGCCAGTAGTATAGATGCTCCGGACAGGGGGCATGGCTACACCTTC.

The chain joins TRBV2 to TRBJ2-3, with 8 bases that match TRBD1. The V gene end was trimmed by 9 bases and the J gene end by 5 bases; junction bases not matched to a gene: 10. This CDR3 has 14 residues. Germline lookup yields CDR1 SNHLY and CDR2 FYNNEI. The CDR3 loop reads CARASGGAKDTQYF. The CDR3 DNA reads as TGTGCCAGGGCCTCAGGGGGCGCAAAAGATACGCAGTATTTT.

This rearrangement joins TRBV5-1 to TRBJ1-1; TRBD1 aligns across 7 bases. The V gene's germline CDR1 is SGHRS and CDR2 YFSETQ. The CDR3 length is 14 residues. V was pared by 4 bases and J by 2 bases, with 5 bases of the junction left unmatched. The CDR3, as DNA: TGCGCCAGCAGCATGACAGGGCTTAACACTGAAGCTTTCTTT. Its protein is CASSMTGLNTEAFF.

The chain has TRBV5-4 and TRBJ2-7, with a weak D call TRBD2 (5 bases). Trimming left V 1 base short and J 6 bases short, with 11 bases between. This CDR3 has 13 residues. The V gene's germline CDR1 is SGHNT and CDR2 YYREEE (reference sequence). CDR3 sequence reads: CASSLLGTSEQYF. The CDR3 region has the DNA TGTGCCAGCAGCTTGCTAGGAACTAGCGAGCAGTACTTC.

V usage is TRBV29-1 and J usage is TRBJ2-5, with 12 positions matching TRBD2. This CDR3 has 13 amino acids. Per germline, CDR1 SQVTM and CDR2 ANQGSEA. V trimming: 5 bases; J trimming: 3 bases; junction bases outside the gene matches: 1. The CDR3 spells CSVRTSGKETQYF. CDR3 sequence (DNA): TGCAGCGTTAGGACTAGCGGGAAAGAGACCCAGTACTTC. The entire variable domain, with the rest obtained from reference TRBV29-1 and TRBJ2-5, is as follows: SAVISQKPSRDICQRGTSLTIQCQVDSQVTMMFWYRQQPGQSLTLIATANQGSEATYESGFVIDKFPISRPNLTFSTLTVSNMSPEDSSIYLCSVRTSGKETQYFGPGTRLLVL.

The rearrangement uses TRBV6-5 and TRBJ1-1, with a possible D match to TRBD1 (5 bases). V lost 0 bases and J 0 bases, leaving 8 bases between the germline ends. Germline V gene sequence: CDR1 MNHEY, CDR2 SVGAGI. The CDR3 sequence is 15 residues long. The CDR3 is CASSYSPGLNTEAFF. The CDR3 bases are TGTGCCAGCAGTTACTCGCCAGGGTTGAACACTGAAGCTTTCTTT.

This clone was detected a few times. The V gene is TRBV4-1, the J gene TRBJ1-2, with 8 bases fitting TRBD1. The CDR3 consists of 16 residues. V was clipped by 0 bases and J by 2 bases; unmatched bases: 5. The germline CDR1 and CDR2 sequences are MGHRA and YSYEKL. CDR3 sequence (DNA): TGCGCCAGCAGCCAAGAGGGGACAGGAACCAACTATGGCTACACCTTC. Translation gives CASSQEGTGTNYGYTF.

V usage is TRBV30 and J usage is TRBJ2-7; D is perhaps TRBD1 (6 bases). In germline, CDR1 is GTSNPN, CDR2 SVGIG (reference sequence). The V and J ends lost 3 bases and 10 bases respectively, with 13 bases between them. The CDR3 consists of 11 residues. In DNA form, the CDR3 reads TGTGCCTGGAGGTTGGACAGCCTTCAGTACTTC. Translation: CAWRLDSLQYF.